These 23 T cell receptor beta chains share one sample of origin, sequenced in a study of T cell clonality in common variable immunodeficiency. Sequencing used immunoSEQ multiplex PCR; TCRdb keeps in-frame clones, though not all of them. Altogether tens of thousands of clones were found in the sample, and no singletons occur. The material sequenced was peripheral blood mononuclear cells. These receptors were taken from a person aged 18 to 70 in good health.

This clone was recorded many times. The read is 3 residues too short to cover the CDR3 end, so that end is filled in from the germline J gene. The chain uses TRBV19 and TRBJ1-1; D is uncertain. Trimming took off 1 base at V and 1 base at J, with 13 bases between the two ends. CDR1 and CDR2 (germline): LNHDA, SQIVND (reference sequence). This CDR3 has 16 residues. CDR3 DNA, as far as it was read: TGTGCCAGTAGTATAGTCATTACTCCAGGGAACACTGAA. Amino acids: CASSIVITPGNTE. From start to end, the CDR3 is CASSIVITPGNTEAFF.

The sample holds many counts of this clone. The CDR3 is cut off 3 residues early in the read; its end comes from the germline J gene. This chain connects TRBV20-1 to TRBJ2-4; no reliable D call. CDR3 length: 12 amino acids. V was pared by 6 bases and J by 8 bases, with 14 bases between. CDR1 and CDR2 (germline): DFQATT, SNEGSKA (reference sequence). The DNA read from the CDR3 is TGCAGTGCATTCTCCTTTAAGGACATT. This codes for CSAFSFKDI. The full-length CDR3 reads as CSAFSFKDIQYF.

Only a few counts were recorded for this clone. CDR3 in amino acids: CASSQTGLAGGPWNNEYTF. CDR3 DNA (partial): TGCGCCAGCAGTCAAACAGGACTAGCGGGAGGGCCTTGGAACAATGAA. The J gene is TRBJ1-2, the V gene TRBV23-1, with D possibly TRBD1 on 5 matching bases. The sequence runs out 3 residues before the end of the CDR3; the remainder is reconstructed from the germline J gene. TRBV23-1 is reported as an ORF; its role is uncertain. The CDR3 sequence is 19 residues long.

This clone appeared many times. The CDR3 DNA, read in part, is TGTGCCAGCAGTGACTCGCCACAGGCCCCGTTCTATGGC. It encodes CASSDSPQAPFYG. The full CDR3 sequence reads CASSDSPQAPFYGYTF. This chain links TRBV6-4 with TRBJ1-2; possibly TRBD1 for D (5 bases). The read ends 3 residues early relative to the CDR3; the germline J gene fills the gap. The CDR3 consists of 16 residues. Germline values: CDR1 MRHNA, CDR2 SNTAGT. The germline V and J ends were trimmed by 0 bases and 4 bases, with 15 bases remaining between them.

This clone was counted at least ten times. The CDR3 extends 3 residues past the end of the read, so its final part is completed from the germline J gene. V gene TRBV30 combines with J gene TRBJ2-7; 13 nucleotides match TRBD2. V gave up 0 bases and J gave up 6 bases; unmatched junction bases: 5. Germline V lookup: CDR1 GTSNPN, CDR2 SVGIG (reference sequence). The CDR3 sequence is 15 residues long. CDR3 sequence: CAWSVLAGGPGEQYF. The CDR3 DNA, read in part, is TGTGCCTGGAGTGTACTAGCGGGAGGGCCGGGCGAG.

This clone has a handful of counts. The CDR3 extends 3 residues past the end of the read, so its final part is completed from the germline J gene. V usage is TRBV7-2 and J usage is TRBJ2-3; D call uncertain. The CDR3 length is 12 residues. Trimming left V 4 bases short and J 2 bases short, with 4 bases between. Germline CDR1 and CDR2: SGHTA and FQGNSA. The covered CDR3 bases are TGTGCCAGCAGCTCAAACACAGATACG. Residues: CASSSNTDT. The full-length CDR3 reads as CASSSNTDTQYF.

This clone was observed a handful of times. The DNA ends 3 residues before the CDR3 does, and the rest of the CDR3 is filled in from the germline J gene. The V call is TRBV7-9, the J call TRBJ2-3, with D possibly matching TRBD2 (5 bases). The CDR3 contains 12 residues. V lost 7 bases to trimming and J lost 6 bases, with 11 bases between them. Looked up from germline, CDR1 is SEHNR and CDR2 is FQNEAQ (reference sequence). CDR3 DNA (partial): TGTGCCAGCAACCCTGGCGGGGATACG. Translated, it gives CASNPGGDT. The full CDR3 reads CASNPGGDTQYF. The whole variable domain, remainder taken from reference TRBV7-9 and TRBJ2-3, is DTGVSQNPRHKITKRGQNVTFRCDPISEHNRLYWYRQTLGQGPEFLTYFQNEAQLEKSRLLSDRFSAERPKGSFSTLEIQRTEQGDSAMYLCASNPGGDTQYFGPGTRLTVL.

This clone was picked up many times. The read is 3 residues too short to cover the CDR3 end, so that end is filled in from the germline J gene. The V call is TRBV5-1, the J call TRBJ2-7, with D possibly being TRBD1 (5 bases). Per germline, CDR1 SGHRS and CDR2 YFSETQ. Trimming pared 0 bases from V and 0 bases from J, leaving 10 bases between. The CDR3 has 15 residues. Partial CDR3 DNA: TGCGCCAGCAGCTTGGCCTGGGGCGGCTCCTACGAG. Translation: CASSLAWGGSYE. The whole CDR3 protein reads CASSLAWGGSYEQYF.

This clone was recorded many times. Read coverage stops 3 residues before the CDR3 terminus; the germline J gene supplies the remainder. V is TRBV7-2 and J is TRBJ1-1, with 7 bases that match TRBD1. The ends lost 5 bases at V and 4 bases at J; junction bases unmatched: 7. This CDR3 contains 14 residues. Germline-derived CDR1 and CDR2 are SGHTA and FQGNSA. CDR3 region: CASSLYSGGTEAFF. The covered CDR3 bases are TGTGCCAGCAGCCTATATTCAGGGGGCACTGAA.

Ten or more counts support this clone. The read comes to an end 3 residues before the CDR3 does, leaving the germline J gene to fill in the end. The chain has TRBV2 and TRBJ2-1; 12 bases are shared with TRBD2. The V and J ends lost 2 bases and 6 bases, in that order; junction bases with no gene match: 5. CDR1 is SNHLY, CDR2 FYNNEI, per germline. The CDR3 consists of 16 residues. CDR3 sequence reads: CASSESALAGGNEQFF. Partial CDR3 DNA: TGTGCCAGCAGTGAATCGGCACTAGCGGGAGGCAATGAG.

This clone was recorded at least ten times. The CDR3 end is not reached by the read, which stops 3 residues before it; the germline J gene fills it in. V is TRBV20-1 and J is TRBJ1-1, with 10 bases matching TRBD1. There are 12 residues in the CDR3. Germline CDR1 and CDR2: DFQATT and SNEGSKA (reference sequence). Partial CDR3 DNA: TGCAGTGCCAGGGGACAGGGGATGAAA. Its translation is CSARGQGMK. The whole CDR3 sequence is CSARGQGMKAFF.

Comments on this clone: The sequence runs out 3 residues before the end of the CDR3; the remainder is reconstructed from the germline J gene. The gene calls are TRBV2 and TRBJ1-6, with TRBD1 as a possible D gene (5 bases). This CDR3 contains 15 residues. In germline, CDR1 is SNHLY, CDR2 FYNNEI. Trimming left V 4 bases short and J 7 bases short, with 14 bases between. CDR3 protein: CASSGQGDVNSPLHF. The covered CDR3 bases are TGTGCCAGCAGTGGGCAGGGAGATGTGAATTCACCC. Complete variable domain (other parts from reference TRBV2 and TRBJ1-6): EPEVTQTPSHQVTQMGQEVILRCVPISNHLYFYWYRQILGQKVEFLVSFYNNEISEKSEIFDDQFSVERPDGSNFTLKIRSTKLEDSAMYFCASSGQGDVNSPLHFGNGTRLTVT.

Many counts were recorded for this clone. The read is 3 residues too short to cover the CDR3 end, so that end is filled in from the germline J gene. The chain combines TRBV30 with TRBJ1-1; D is unclear. The germline V gene encodes CDR1 GTSNPN and CDR2 SVGIG (reference sequence). The CDR3 loop spans 12 amino acids. Trimming pared 2 bases from V and 3 bases from J, leaving 7 bases between. CDR3 bases read: TGTGCCTGGAGTTTCACATACACTGAA. Protein: CAWSFTYTE. The whole CDR3 protein is CAWSFTYTEAFF.

Only a few counts were recorded for this clone. With the read ending 3 residues before the CDR3 end, the germline J gene is used to fill in that end. The chain has TRBV7-9 and TRBJ2-1; D is unresolved. V was pared by 1 base and J by 9 bases, with 7 bases between. This CDR3 has 12 amino acids. The V gene's germline CDR1 is SEHNR and CDR2 FQNEAQ (reference sequence). The covered CDR3 bases are TGTGCCAGCAGCTTAGTTTCGGGTGAG. Its translation is CASSLVSGE. In full, the CDR3 reads CASSLVSGEQFF.

This clone was recorded many times. The covered CDR3 bases are TGTGCCAGCAGCTTAGGGGGGGGTTCCAATGAG. Amino acid sequence: CASSLGGGSNE. From start to end, the CDR3 is CASSLGGGSNEQFF. The chain recombines TRBV7-8 with TRBJ2-1, with 7 positions matching TRBD2. The read is 3 residues too short to cover the CDR3 end, so that end is filled in from the germline J gene. CDR1 is SGHVS, CDR2 FQNEAQ, per germline. The CDR3 totals 14 residues. V trimming: 1 base; J trimming: 6 bases; junction bases outside the gene matches: 3.

This clone was detected many times. Sequencing ends 3 residues short of the CDR3 end; the germline J gene provides the rest. The chain carries TRBV5-6 and TRBJ1-1; no reliable D call. Trimming took off 0 bases at V and 7 bases at J, with 10 bases between the two ends. CDR3 length: 13 amino acids. Germline CDR1 and CDR2: SGHDT and YYEEEE. The CDR3 sequence is CASSLDNGNEAFF. The CDR3 bases that were read are TGTGCCAGCAGCTTGGATAACGGTAATGAA.

This clone was counted many times. From the germline J gene comes the end of the CDR3, since the read stops 3 residues before it. This chain uses TRBV20-1 with TRBJ1-2, with 9 bases aligning to TRBD1. The CDR3 contains 14 residues. The germline gives CDR1 DFQATT, CDR2 SNEGSKA (reference sequence). CDR3 residues: CSARDPTGGSGYTF. The part of the CDR3 DNA that was read is TGCAGTGCTAGAGACCCCACAGGGGGCAGCGGC.

Notes on this clone: The read terminates 3 residues before the CDR3 end, so the remaining end is supplied by the germline J gene. This chain joins TRBV25-1 and TRBJ2-7; D perhaps matches TRBD2 (5 bases). V gave up 8 bases and J gave up 4 bases, with 21 bases separating them. The CDR3 covers 15 residues. Germline assignment: CDR1 MGHDK and CDR2 SYGVNS. The CDR3 region is CASGEAGVRPYEQYF. CDR3 DNA (partial): TGTGCCAGCGGAGAGGCCGGGGTTCGGCCTTACGAG.

In this sample, this clone turned up many times. The junction and the germline gene differ at one end; a read error may be behind it. The read finishes 3 residues shy of the CDR3 end, and the germline J gene is used to complete it. The chain links TRBV5-4 to TRBJ1-4; 8 bases fit TRBD1. The CDR3 loop spans 16 amino acids. From germline, CDR1 is SGHNT and CDR2 YYREEE (reference sequence). CDR3 DNA (partial): TGTGCCAGCAGCTTTTCGCCGGGACAGGCTAACGAAAAA. Its protein product is CASSFSPGQANEK. The full-length CDR3 reads as CASSFSPGQANEKLFF.

CDR3 DNA, as far as it was read: TGTGCCAGTAGTCCCTTGGCCGCAGGGGACGAG. Translating gives CASSPLAAGDE. The CDR3 reads in full as CASSPLAAGDEQYF. The chain links TRBV19 to TRBJ2-7; perhaps TRBD1 as D (6 bases). The read is 3 residues too short to cover the CDR3 end, so that end is filled in from the germline J gene. Germline V gene sequence: CDR1 LNHDA, CDR2 SQIVND (reference sequence). With 5 bases removed from V and 5 bases from J, the gap between germline ends came to 16 bases. There are 14 residues in the CDR3.

Comment on this clone: The read ends 3 residues shy of where the CDR3 ends; the end is completed using the germline J gene. V is TRBV11-3 and J is TRBJ2-5; 8 nucleotides match TRBD2. From germline, CDR1 is SGHNT and CDR2 YENEEA. This CDR3 spans 15 amino acids. Losses at the gene ends were 1 base for V and 7 bases for J; bases not matched to a gene: 8. CDR3 protein: CASSLGPAGAGTQYF. Incomplete CDR3 DNA: TGTGCCAGCAGCTTAGGGCCAGCGGGAGCGGGGACC.

With regard to this clone: The CDR3 goes on 3 residues after the read ends, and that part is filled in from the germline J gene. J is TRBJ1-2 and V is TRBV6-2 or TRBV6-3; D is undetermined. Per the germline V gene, CDR1 is MNHEY and CDR2 is SVGEGT. The CDR3 is 17 amino acids. CDR3 DNA (partial): TGTGCCAGCAGTTACCCTCTAGCGGGAGGGCGCACAGATACC. Translating it yields CASSYPLAGGRTDT. In full, the CDR3 reads CASSYPLAGGRTDTYTF.

Many counts were recorded for this clone. The read terminates 3 residues ahead of where the CDR3 ends, so the germline J gene completes it. The same CDR3 is also encoded by other DNA sequences in this sample. The V and J genes are TRBV2 and TRBJ2-7; 11 bases agree with TRBD1. The trim removed 6 bases at V and 4 bases at J, leaving 14 bases unmatched. This CDR3 has 17 residues. Germline CDR1 SNHLY, CDR2 FYNNEI. CDR3 DNA (partial): TGTGCCAGCAGGGCGGGACAGGGGGTCAAGGGGGGTTACGAG. Translated: CASRAGQGVKGGYE. The whole CDR3 sequence is CASRAGQGVKGGYEQYF. Based on the CDR3 plus reference TRBV2 and TRBJ2-7, the full variable domain is EPEVTQTPSHQVTQMGQEVILRCVPISNHLYFYWYRQILGQKVEFLVSFYNNEISEKSEIFDDQFSVERPDGSNFTLKIRSTKLEDSAMYFCASRAGQGVKGGYEQYFGPGTRLTVT.